This T cell receptor beta chain stems from a study of blood T cell repertoires in COVID-19. Study information: Acute-phase and convalescent COVID-19 samples originated in the United States, Italy and Spain. PBMCs, B-cell-depleted T cells, or T cells provided the cDNA or gDNA that made up the material.

Original analysis: Reference gene primer amplification in the assay estimated nucleated cell counts. Method: immunoSEQ multiplex PCR; TCRdb's copy keeps in-frame clones and lacks some. D and trimming come from the DNA, and the V and J calls and clone size come from that table. The sample lists roughly 180,000 clones, roughly 80% seen once, with roughly 6.3% in the top ten. This CDR3 has 13 residues. Germline lookup yields CDR1 SGHTA and CDR2 FQGTGA. After removal of 5 bases from V and 0 bases from J, the junction contained 0 bases not matched to a gene. This receptor was identified in a human donor in a cohort sampled during active COVID-19. The sample taken for sequencing was peripheral blood. The V and J genes are TRBV7-3 and TRBJ1-1, with TRBD1 matching over 7 bases. CDR3 DNA sequence: TGTGCCAGCAGCCAGGGGGTGAACACTGAAGCTTTCTTT. Amino acids: CASSQGVNTEAFF.